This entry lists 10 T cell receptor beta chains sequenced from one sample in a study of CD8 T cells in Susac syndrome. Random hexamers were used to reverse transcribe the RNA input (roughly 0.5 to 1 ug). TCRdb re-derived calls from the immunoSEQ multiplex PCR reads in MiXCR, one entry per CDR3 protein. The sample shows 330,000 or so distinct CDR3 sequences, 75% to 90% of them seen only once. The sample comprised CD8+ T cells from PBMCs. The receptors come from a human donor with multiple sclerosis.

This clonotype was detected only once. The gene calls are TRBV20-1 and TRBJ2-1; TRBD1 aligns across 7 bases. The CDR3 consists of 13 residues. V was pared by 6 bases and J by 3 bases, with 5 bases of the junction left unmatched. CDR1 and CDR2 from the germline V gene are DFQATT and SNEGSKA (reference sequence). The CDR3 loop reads CSAAGTVYNEQFF. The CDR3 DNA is TGCAGTGCGGCCGGGACAGTCTACAATGAGCAGTTCTTC.

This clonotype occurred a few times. CDR3 sequence reads: CASSWGQGSYEQYF. The DNA of the CDR3 is TGTGCCAGCAGCTGGGGACAGGGGTCCTACGAGCAGTACTTC. The V call is TRBV7-2, the J call TRBJ2-7; the match to TRBD1 covers 10 bases. The J segment lost 1 base and the V segment lost 4 bases, leaving 1 base of the junction unmatched. Germline values: CDR1 SGHTA, CDR2 FQGNSA. There are 14 residues in the CDR3.

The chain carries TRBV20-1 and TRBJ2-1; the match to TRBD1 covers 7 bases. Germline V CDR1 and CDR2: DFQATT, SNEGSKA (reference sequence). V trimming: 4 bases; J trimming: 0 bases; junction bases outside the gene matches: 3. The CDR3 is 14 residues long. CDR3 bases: TGCAGTGCTACCGACAGGGTCTCCTACAATGAGCAGTTCTTC. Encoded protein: CSATDRVSYNEQFF.

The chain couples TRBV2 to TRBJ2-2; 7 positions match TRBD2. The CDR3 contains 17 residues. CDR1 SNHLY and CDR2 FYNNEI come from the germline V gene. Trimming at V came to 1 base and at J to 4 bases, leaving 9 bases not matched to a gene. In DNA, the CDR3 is TGTGCCAGCAGTGAAGTCTCGGCAGGGAGGGGCACCGGGGAGCTGTTTTTT. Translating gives CASSEVSAGRGTGELFF.

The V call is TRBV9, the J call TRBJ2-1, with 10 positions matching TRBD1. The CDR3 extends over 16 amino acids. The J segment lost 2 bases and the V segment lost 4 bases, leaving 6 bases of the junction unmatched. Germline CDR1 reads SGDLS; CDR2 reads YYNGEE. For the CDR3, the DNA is TGTGCCAGCAGCCTTACCGGGACAGGGGCCTACAATGAGCAGTTCTTC. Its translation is CASSLTGTGAYNEQFF.

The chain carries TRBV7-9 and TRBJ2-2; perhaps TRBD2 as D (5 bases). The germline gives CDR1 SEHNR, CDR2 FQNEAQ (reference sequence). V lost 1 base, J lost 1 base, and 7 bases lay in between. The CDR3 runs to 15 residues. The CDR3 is CASSLVRGNTGELFF. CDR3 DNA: TGTGCCAGCAGCTTAGTCCGGGGGAACACCGGGGAGCTGTTTTTT.

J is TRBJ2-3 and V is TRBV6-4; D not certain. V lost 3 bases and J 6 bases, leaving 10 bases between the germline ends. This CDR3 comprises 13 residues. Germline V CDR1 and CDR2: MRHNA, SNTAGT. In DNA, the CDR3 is TGTGCCAGCAGTGAGTACGAGCGCGATACGCAGTATTTT. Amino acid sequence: CASSEYERDTQYF.

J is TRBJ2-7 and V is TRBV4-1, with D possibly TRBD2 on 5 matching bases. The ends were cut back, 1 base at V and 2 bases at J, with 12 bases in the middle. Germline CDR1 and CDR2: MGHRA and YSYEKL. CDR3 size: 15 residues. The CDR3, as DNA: TGCGCCAGCAGCCAAGCCGGGGTAGACCCCTACGAGCAGTACTTC. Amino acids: CASSQAGVDPYEQYF.

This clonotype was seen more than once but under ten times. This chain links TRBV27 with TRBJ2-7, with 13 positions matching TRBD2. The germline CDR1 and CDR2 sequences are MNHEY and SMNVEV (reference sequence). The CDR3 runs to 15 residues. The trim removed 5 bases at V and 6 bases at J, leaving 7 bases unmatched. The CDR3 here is CASSPLGLAGSEQYF. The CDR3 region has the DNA TGTGCCAGCAGTCCTTTGGGACTAGCGGGAAGCGAGCAGTACTTC.

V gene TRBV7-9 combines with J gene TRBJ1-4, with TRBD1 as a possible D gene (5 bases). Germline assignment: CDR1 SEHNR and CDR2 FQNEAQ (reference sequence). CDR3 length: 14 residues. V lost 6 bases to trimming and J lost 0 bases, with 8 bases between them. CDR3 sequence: CASSSQATNEKLFF. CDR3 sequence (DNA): TGTGCCAGCAGTTCACAGGCAACTAATGAAAAACTGTTTTTT.